The clone carrying this T cell receptor (beta chain) came up once. The data were obtained in a study of blood T cell repertoires in COVID-19. Study background: The origin of the acute and convalescent COVID-19 samples was the United States, Italy and Spain. PBMCs, B-cell-depleted T cells, or T cells were the source of the cDNA or gDNA that made up the material.

CDR1 MDHEN and CDR2 SYDVKM come from the germline V gene. This CDR3 is built from 15 residues. V lost 10 bases and J lost 3; bases outside the gene matches: 14. In the authors' workflow: Researchers report that nucleated cell counts were estimated from reference gene primer amplification. Clones were read by immunoSEQ multiplex PCR, and TCRdb kept only the in-frame ones, dropping some. V and J calls and clone size are as listed in that table; D and trimming were resolved from the DNA. The sample consists of around 500,000 clones, 75% to 90% of them appearing once. Sequenced material: peripheral blood. The chain joins TRBV28 to TRBJ1-2; 7 nucleotides line up with TRBD1. This receptor was obtained from a human donor in a cohort sampled during active COVID-19. CDR3 coding DNA: TGTGCCATTACGACAGGGCCCCTCCGACACTATGGCTACACCTTC. Translated: CAITTGPLRHYGYTF.